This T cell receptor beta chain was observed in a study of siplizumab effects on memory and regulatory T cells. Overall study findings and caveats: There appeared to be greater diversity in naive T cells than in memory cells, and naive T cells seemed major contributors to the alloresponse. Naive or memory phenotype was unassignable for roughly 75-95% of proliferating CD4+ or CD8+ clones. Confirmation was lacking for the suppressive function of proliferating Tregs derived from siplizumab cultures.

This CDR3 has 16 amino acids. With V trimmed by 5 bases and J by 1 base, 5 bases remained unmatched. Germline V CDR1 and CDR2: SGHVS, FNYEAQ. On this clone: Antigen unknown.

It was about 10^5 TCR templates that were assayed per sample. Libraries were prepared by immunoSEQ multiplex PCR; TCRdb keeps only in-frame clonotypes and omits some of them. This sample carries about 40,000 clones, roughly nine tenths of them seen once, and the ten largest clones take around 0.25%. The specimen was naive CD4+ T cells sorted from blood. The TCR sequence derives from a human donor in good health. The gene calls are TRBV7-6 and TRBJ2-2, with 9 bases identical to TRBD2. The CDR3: CASSPKRGVNTGELFF. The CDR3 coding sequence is TGTGCCAGCAGCCCGAAGCGGGGGGTGAACACCGGGGAGCTGTTTTTT. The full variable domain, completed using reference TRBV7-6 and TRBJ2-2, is GAGVSQSPRYKVTKRGQDVALRCDPISGHVSLYWYRQALGQGPEFLTYFNYEAQQDKSGLPNDRFSAERPEGSISTLTIQRTEQRDSAMYRCASSPKRGVNTGELFFGEGSRLTVL.